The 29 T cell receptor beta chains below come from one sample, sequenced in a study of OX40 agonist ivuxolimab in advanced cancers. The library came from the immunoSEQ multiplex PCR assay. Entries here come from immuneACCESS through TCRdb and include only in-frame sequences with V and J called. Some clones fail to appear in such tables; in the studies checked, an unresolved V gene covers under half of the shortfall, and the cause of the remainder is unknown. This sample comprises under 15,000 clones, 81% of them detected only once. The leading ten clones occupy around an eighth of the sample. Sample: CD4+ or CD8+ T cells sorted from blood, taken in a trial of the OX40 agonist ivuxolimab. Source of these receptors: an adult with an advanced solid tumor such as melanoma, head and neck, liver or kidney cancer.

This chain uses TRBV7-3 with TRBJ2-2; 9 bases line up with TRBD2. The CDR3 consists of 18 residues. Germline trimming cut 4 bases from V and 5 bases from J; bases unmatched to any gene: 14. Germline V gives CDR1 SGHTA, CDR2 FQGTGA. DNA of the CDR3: TGTGCCAGCAGCTCCACGTGGCGGGAGGGCCGATTGACCGGGGAGCTGTTTTTT. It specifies CASSSTWREGRLTGELFF.

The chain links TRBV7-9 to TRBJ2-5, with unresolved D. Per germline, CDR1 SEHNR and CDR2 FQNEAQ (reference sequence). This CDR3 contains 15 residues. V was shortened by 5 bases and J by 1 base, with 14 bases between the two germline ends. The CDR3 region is CASSGWAIFQETQYF. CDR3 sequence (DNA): TGTGCCAGCAGCGGTTGGGCTATCTTCCAAGAGACCCAGTACTTC.

CDR3 sequence (DNA): TGTGCCAGCAGCCGGGGGTACGAGCAGTACTTC. This gives the protein CASSRGYEQYF. V usage is TRBV5-6 and J usage is TRBJ2-7, with a possible D match to TRBD2 (6 bases). Deletions cut 4 bases from V and 4 bases from J, with 6 bases between. The CDR3 is made up of 11 amino acids. The germline gives CDR1 SGHDT, CDR2 YYEEEE.

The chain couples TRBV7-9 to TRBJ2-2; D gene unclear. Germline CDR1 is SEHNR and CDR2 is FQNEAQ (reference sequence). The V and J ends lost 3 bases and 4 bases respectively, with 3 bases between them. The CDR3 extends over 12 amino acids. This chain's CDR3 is CASSLGTGELFF. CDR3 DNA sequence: TGTGCCAGCAGCTTGGGCACCGGGGAGCTGTTTTTT.

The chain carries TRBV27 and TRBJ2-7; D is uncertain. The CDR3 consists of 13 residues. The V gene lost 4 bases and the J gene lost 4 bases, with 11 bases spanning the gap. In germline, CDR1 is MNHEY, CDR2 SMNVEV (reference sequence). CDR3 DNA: TGTGCCAGCAGTTACGGACGCGAGTACGAGCAGTACTTC. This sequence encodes CASSYGREYEQYF.

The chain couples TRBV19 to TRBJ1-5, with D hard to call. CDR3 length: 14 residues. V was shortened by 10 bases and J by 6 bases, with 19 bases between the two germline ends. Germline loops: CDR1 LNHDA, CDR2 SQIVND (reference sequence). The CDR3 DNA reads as TGTGCCACCTACCCTGAGGGCATTGGTCAGCCCCAGCATTTT. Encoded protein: CATYPEGIGQPQHF.

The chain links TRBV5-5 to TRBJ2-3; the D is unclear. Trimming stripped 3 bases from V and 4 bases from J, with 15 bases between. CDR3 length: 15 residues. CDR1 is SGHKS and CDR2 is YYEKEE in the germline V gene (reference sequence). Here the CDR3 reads CASSWLGQWADTQYF. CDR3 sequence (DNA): TGTGCCAGCAGCTGGTTAGGCCAATGGGCAGATACGCAGTATTTT.

The chain's CDR3 is CASSRYREFYGYTF. CDR3 bases: TGTGCCAGTAGTAGGTACAGAGAATTTTATGGCTACACCTTC. This chain joins TRBV19 and TRBJ1-2; no clear D. Trimming shortened V by 4 bases and J by 5 bases, and 14 bases separated the two germline ends. The CDR3 length is 14 residues. Germline CDR1 is LNHDA and CDR2 is SQIVND (reference sequence). Using reference TRBV19 and TRBJ1-2 for the parts outside the CDR3, the full variable domain is DGGITQSPKYLFRKEGQNVTLSCEQNLNHDAMYWYRQDPGQGLRLIYYSQIVNDFQKGDIAEGYSVSREKKESFPLTVTSAQKNPTAFYLCASSRYREFYGYTFGSGTRLTVV.

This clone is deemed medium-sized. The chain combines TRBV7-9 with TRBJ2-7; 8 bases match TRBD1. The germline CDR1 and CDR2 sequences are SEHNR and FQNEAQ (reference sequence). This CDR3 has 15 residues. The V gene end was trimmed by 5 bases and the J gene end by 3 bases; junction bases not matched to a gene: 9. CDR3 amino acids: CASSHRDRQVYEQYF. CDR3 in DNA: TGTGCCAGCAGCCACCGGGACAGGCAAGTCTACGAGCAGTACTTC.

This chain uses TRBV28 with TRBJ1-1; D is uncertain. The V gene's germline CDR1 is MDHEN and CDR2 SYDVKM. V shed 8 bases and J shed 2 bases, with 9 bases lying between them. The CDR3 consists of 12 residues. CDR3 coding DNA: TGTGCCAGCGGGGAGCCAAACACTGAAGCTTTCTTT. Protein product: CASGEPNTEAFF.

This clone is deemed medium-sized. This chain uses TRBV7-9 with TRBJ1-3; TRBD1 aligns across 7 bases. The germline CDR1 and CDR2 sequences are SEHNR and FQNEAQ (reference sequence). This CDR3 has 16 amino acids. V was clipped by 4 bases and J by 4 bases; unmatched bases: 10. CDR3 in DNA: TGTGCCAGCAGCTCTAAAAAAACAGGGGCGGGAAACACCATATATTTT. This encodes CASSSKKTGAGNTIYF.

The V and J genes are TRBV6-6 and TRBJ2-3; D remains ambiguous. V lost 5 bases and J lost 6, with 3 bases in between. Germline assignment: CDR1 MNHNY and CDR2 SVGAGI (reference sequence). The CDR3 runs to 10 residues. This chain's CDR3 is CASSGDTQYF. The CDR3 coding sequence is TGTGCCAGCAGTGGCGATACGCAGTATTTT.

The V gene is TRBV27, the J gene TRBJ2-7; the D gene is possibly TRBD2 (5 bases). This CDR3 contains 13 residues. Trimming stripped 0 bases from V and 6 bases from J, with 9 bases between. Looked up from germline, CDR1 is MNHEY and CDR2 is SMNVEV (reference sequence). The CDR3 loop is CASSLSRESEQYF. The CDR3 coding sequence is TGTGCCAGCAGTTTATCTAGGGAGTCCGAGCAGTACTTC.

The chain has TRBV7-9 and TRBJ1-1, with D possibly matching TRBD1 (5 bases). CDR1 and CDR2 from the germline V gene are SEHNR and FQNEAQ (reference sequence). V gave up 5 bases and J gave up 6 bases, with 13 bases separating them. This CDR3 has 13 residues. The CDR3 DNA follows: TGTGCCAGCAGCGGAGCCCGGGACCCTGAAGCTTTCTTT. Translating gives CASSGARDPEAFF.

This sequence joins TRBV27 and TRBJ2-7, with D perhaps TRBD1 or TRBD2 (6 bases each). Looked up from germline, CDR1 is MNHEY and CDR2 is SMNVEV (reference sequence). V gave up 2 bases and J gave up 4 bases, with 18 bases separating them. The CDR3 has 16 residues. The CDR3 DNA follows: TGTGCCAGCAGTTTAACAGGGTTGGAGGGATCTTACGAGCAGTACTTC. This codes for CASSLTGLEGSYEQYF.

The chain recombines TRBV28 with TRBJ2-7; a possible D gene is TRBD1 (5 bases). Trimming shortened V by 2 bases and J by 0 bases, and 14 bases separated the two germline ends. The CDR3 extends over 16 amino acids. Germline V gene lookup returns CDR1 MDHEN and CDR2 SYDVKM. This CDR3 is CASSLPLTDTSYEQYF. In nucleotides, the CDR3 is TGTGCCAGCAGTTTACCCTTGACAGACACCTCCTACGAGCAGTACTTC.

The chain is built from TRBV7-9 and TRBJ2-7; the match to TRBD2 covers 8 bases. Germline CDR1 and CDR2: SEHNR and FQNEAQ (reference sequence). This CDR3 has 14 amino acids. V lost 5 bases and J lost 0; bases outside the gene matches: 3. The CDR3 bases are TGTGCCAGCAGCCCTACTAGCGGCTCCTACGAGCAGTACTTC. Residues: CASSPTSGSYEQYF.

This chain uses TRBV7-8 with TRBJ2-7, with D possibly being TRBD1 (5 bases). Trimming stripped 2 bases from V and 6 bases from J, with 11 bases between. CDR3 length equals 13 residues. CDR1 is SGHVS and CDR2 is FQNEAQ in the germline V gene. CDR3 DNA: TGTGCCAGCAGCTTAAAGGGGCGCGGCGAGCAGTACTTC. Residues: CASSLKGRGEQYF.

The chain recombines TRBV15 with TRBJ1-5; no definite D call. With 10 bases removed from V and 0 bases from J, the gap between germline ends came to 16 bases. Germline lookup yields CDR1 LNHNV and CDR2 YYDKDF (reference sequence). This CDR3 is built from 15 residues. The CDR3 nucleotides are TGTGCCATCAAGCCAGAGGCAAATAGCAATCAGCCCCAGCATTTT. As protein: CAIKPEANSNQPQHF.

CDR3 amino acids: CASSYSPGGYNEQFF. In nucleotides, the CDR3 is TGTGCCAGCAGTTACTCTCCTGGCGGCTACAATGAGCAGTTCTTC. The chain carries TRBV6-5 and TRBJ2-1; D uncertain. The CDR3 spans 15 residues. V was clipped by 0 bases and J by 3 bases, with 9 bases between them. Germline values: CDR1 MNHEY, CDR2 SVGAGI.

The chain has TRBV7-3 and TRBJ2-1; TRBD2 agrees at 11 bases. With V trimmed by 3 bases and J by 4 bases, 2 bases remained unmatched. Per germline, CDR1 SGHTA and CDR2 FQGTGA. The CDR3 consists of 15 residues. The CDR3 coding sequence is TGTGCCAGCAGCTTGATAGCGGGAGGGTACAATGAGCAGTTCTTC. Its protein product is CASSLIAGGYNEQFF.

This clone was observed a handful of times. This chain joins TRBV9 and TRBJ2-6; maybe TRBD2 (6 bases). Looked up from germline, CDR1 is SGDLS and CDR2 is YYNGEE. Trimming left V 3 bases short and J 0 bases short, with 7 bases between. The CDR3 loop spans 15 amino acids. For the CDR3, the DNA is TGTGCCAGCAGCGGGGGAGGCTCTGGGGCCAACGTCCTGACTTTC. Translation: CASSGGGSGANVLTF.

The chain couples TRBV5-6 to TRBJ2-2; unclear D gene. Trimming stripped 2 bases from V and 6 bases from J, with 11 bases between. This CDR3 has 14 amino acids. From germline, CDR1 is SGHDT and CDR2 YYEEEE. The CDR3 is CASSFLETPGELFF. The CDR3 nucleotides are TGTGCCAGCAGCTTCTTGGAGACGCCCGGGGAGCTGTTTTTT.

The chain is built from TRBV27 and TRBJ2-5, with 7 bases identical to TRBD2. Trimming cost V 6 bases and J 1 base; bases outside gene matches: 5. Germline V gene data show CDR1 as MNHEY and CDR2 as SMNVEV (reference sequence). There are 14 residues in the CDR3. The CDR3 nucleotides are TGTGCCAGCAGCCCTACTAGCGCCCAAGAGACCCAGTACTTC. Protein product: CASSPTSAQETQYF.

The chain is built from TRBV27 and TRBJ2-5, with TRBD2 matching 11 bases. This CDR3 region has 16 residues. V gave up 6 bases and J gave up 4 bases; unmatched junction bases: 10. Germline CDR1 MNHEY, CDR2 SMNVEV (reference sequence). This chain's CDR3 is CASSALLAGGRETQYF. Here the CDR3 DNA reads TGTGCCAGCAGCGCATTGCTAGCGGGAGGTAGAGAGACCCAGTACTTC.

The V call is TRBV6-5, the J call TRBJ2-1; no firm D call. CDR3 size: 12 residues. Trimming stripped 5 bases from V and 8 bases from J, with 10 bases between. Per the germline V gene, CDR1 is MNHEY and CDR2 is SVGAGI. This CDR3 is CASSDRWDEQFF. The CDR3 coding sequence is TGTGCCAGCAGTGATAGGTGGGATGAGCAGTTCTTC.

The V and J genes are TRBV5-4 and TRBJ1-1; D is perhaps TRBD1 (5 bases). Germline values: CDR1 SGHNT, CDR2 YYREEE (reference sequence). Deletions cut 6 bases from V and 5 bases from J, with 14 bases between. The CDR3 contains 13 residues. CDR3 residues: CASTFWGRTEAFF. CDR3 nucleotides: TGTGCCAGCACCTTCTGGGGCCGGACTGAAGCTTTCTTT.

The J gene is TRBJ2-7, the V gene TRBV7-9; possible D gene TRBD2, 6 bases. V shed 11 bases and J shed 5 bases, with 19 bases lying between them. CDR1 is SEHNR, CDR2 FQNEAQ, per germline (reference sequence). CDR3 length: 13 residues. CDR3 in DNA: TGTGCCGGCATGGAGGGGCGCGCCGACGAGCAGTACTTC. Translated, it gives CAGMEGRADEQYF.

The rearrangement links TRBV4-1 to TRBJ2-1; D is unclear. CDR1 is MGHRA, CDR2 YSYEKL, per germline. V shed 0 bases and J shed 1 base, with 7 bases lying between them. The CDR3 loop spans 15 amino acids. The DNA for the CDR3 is TGCGCCAGCAGCCAAGATAGCAGGTCCTACAATGAGCAGTTCTTC. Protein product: CASSQDSRSYNEQFF.